What follows describes a single TCR beta chain. The data originate from a study of OX40 agonist ivuxolimab in advanced cancers. Here immunoSEQ multiplex PCR was the method, and the copy in TCRdb shows in-frame clones only, minus some. Here the sample spans about 48,000 clones, 82% being singletons. The ends were cut back, 5 bases at V and 7 bases at J, with 13 bases in the middle. CDR1 is LNHDA and CDR2 is SQIVND in the germline V gene (reference sequence). The CDR3 covers 13 residues. The sample was CD4+ or CD8+ T cells sorted from blood, taken in a trial of the OX40 agonist ivuxolimab. The receptor was isolated from an adult with an advanced solid tumor such as melanoma, head and neck, liver or kidney cancer. The rearrangement uses TRBV19 and TRBJ2-3, with D perhaps matching TRBD1 or TRBD2 (6 bases each). CDR3 sequence reads: CASSSTGAYTQYF. The CDR3 nucleotides read TGTGCCAGTAGTTCGACGGGGGCTTATACGCAGTATTTT.